This T cell receptor beta chain was identified during a study of preoperative IRX-2 immunotherapy in early breast cancer. Germline values: CDR1 LGHNT, CDR2 FRNRAP. The CDR3 length is 15 residues. Profiling relied on immunoSEQ multiplex PCR, and the TCRdb table lists in-frame clones only, not all of them. The table has roughly 11,000 clones, 80% seen once. The treatment here: preoperative locoregional IRX-2 cytokine immunotherapy. Samples came from a phase Ib trial of preoperative locoregional IRX-2 cytokine immunotherapy. The sequence came from a human donor with breast cancer. The V and J genes are TRBV12-5 and TRBJ2-2; D assignment may be TRBD1 or TRBD2 (6 bases each). The material was lymph node tissue, obtained before IRX-2 immunotherapy. The CDR3 sequence is CASNAGHTNTGELFF. CDR3 sequence (DNA): TGTGCCAGCAATGCGGGACATACAAACACCGGGGAGCTGTTTTTT.